The clone carrying this T cell receptor (beta chain) was recorded at least ten times. Its specificity is not known. TCRdb processed the reads anew with MiXCR; each CDR3 protein has one entry. This table has hundreds of thousands of distinct CDR3 sequences, 20% to 25% appearing once. V was pared by 10 bases and J by 5 bases, with 9 bases between. This CDR3 is built from 11 residues. Germline V gene lookup returns CDR1 SNHLY and CDR2 FYNNEI. This record belongs to a study of T cell repertoires in cytomegalovirus infection. The wider study: An indication of both CMV infection and matching HLA type came from public TCR beta signatures.

Study outcomes and limitations: The study identified carriers of CMV plus the relevant HLA from cumulative public TCR beta family frequency.

What was sequenced was CD8+ T cells from PBMCs. The V and J genes are TRBV2 and TRBJ2-1; D gene ambiguous. The clonotype originates from a human donor in good health (CMV status not recorded). Some clones in this sample may be carry-over from other donors' samples. The CDR3 is CATTENNEQFF. CDR3 in DNA: TGTGCCACCACAGAAAACAATGAGCAGTTCTTC.